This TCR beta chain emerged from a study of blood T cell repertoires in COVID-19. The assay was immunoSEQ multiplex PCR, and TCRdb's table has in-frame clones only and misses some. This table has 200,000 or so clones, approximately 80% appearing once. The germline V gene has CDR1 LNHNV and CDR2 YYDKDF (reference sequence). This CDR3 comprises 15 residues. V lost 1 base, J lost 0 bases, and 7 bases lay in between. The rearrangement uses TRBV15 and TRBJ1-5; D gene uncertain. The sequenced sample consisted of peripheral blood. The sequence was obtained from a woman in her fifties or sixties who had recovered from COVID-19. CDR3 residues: CATSRVRGSNQPQHF. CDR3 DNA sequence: TGTGCCACCAGCAGAGTTCGGGGTAGCAATCAGCCCCAGCATTTT.